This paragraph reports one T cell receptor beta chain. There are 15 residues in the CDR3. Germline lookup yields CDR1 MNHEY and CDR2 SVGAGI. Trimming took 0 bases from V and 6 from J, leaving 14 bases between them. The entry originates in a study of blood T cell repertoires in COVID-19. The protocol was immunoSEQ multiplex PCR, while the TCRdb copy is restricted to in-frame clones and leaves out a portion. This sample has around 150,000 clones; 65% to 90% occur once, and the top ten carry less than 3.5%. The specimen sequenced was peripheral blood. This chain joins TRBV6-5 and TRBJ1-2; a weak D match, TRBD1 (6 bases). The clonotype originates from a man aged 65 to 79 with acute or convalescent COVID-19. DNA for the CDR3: TGTGCCAGCAGTTACTCCTCCTACAGGGCTAATGGCTACACCTTC. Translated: CASSYSSYRANGYTF.